The text below deals with one T cell receptor beta chain. The antigen is unknown. This sample stems from a study of tumor-infiltrating lymphocytes in localized non-small cell lung cancer. Findings and limits, study-wide: Different pieces of the same tissue were used for each assay.

V gave up 4 bases and J gave up 1 base, with 16 bases separating them. The CDR3 covers 16 residues. Germline V CDR1 and CDR2: MNHNS, SASEGT. Only in-frame clones appear in the TCRdb table, and some are missing; sequencing was by immunoSEQ multiplex PCR. This table holds 11,000 to 15,000 clones, around 70% found once. The chain links TRBV6-1 to TRBJ1-1; D gene uncertain. This sequence originates from a human donor with non-small cell lung cancer. Input material: uninvolved lung tissue not adjacent to the tumor. Here the CDR3 DNA reads TGTGCCAGCAGTGGAAGCCTCCAGGTGAGGAACACTGAAGCTTTCTTT. This codes for CASSGSLQVRNTEAFF.